This T cell receptor (beta chain) stems from a study of T cell responses to AZD1222 COVID-19 vaccine. Study-wide background: Pooling of second doses given at about 4 or about 12 weeks was done.

Germline V CDR1 and CDR2: MRHNA, SNTAGT. Trimming removed 5 bases from V and 2 bases from J, with 9 bases in between. This CDR3 has 13 amino acids. Sequencing was performed with immunoSEQ multiplex PCR; in TCRdb, only in-frame clones are kept and a portion is missing. The data hold 95,000 to 150,000 clones, with around nine tenths observed a single time. The sample in question was peripheral blood, obtained on day 0 of AZD1222 vaccination. The chain recombines TRBV6-4 with TRBJ1-1; D perhaps matches TRBD1 (5 bases). This clonotype was obtained from an adult in good health. CDR3 loop: CASSYTGNTEAFF. CDR3 bases: TGTGCCAGCAGTTACACAGGAAACACTGAAGCTTTCTTT.